In its sample, the clone carrying this T cell receptor (beta chain) was seen a few times. Its antigen is not known. This specimen belongs to a study of T cells after yellow fever vaccination. Study at large: Where fractions had low cell numbers, libraries were prepared from them with the SMART-Seq v4 Ultra Low Input RNA kit. Overall study findings and caveats: The secondary response peaked faster, at day 5 versus 15, but was weaker. Clones that expanded after primary vaccination mostly reappeared after the booster (just over 95% CD4, 70% to 90% CD8).

TCRdb re-analysed the 5' RACE reads in MiXCR, keeping a single row per CDR3 protein. Here the sample spans 300,000 to 350,000 distinct CDR3 sequences, roughly a tenth being singletons. This clonotype was obtained from a man between 18 and 35 years old who received the YFV17D yellow fever vaccine. The sequenced sample was CD4+ T cells sorted from PBMCs, obtained 45 days after the yellow fever booster vaccination.

The CDR3 here is CASSQDWASGELFF. CDR3 coding DNA: TGTGCCAGCAGCCAAGACTGGGCGTCCGGGGAGCTGTTTTTT. The chain employs TRBV14 and TRBJ2-2; D ambiguous. V lost 0 bases to trimming and J lost 6 bases, with 8 bases between them. From germline, CDR1 is SGHDN and CDR2 FVKESK. The CDR3 length is 14 residues. Filled out from reference TRBV14 and TRBJ2-2, the complete variable domain reads EAGVTQFPSHSVIEKGQTVTLRCDPISGHDNLYWYRRVMGKEIKFLLHFVKESKQDESGMPNNRFLAERTGGTYSTLKVQPAELEDSGVYFCASSQDWASGELFFGEGSRLTVL.